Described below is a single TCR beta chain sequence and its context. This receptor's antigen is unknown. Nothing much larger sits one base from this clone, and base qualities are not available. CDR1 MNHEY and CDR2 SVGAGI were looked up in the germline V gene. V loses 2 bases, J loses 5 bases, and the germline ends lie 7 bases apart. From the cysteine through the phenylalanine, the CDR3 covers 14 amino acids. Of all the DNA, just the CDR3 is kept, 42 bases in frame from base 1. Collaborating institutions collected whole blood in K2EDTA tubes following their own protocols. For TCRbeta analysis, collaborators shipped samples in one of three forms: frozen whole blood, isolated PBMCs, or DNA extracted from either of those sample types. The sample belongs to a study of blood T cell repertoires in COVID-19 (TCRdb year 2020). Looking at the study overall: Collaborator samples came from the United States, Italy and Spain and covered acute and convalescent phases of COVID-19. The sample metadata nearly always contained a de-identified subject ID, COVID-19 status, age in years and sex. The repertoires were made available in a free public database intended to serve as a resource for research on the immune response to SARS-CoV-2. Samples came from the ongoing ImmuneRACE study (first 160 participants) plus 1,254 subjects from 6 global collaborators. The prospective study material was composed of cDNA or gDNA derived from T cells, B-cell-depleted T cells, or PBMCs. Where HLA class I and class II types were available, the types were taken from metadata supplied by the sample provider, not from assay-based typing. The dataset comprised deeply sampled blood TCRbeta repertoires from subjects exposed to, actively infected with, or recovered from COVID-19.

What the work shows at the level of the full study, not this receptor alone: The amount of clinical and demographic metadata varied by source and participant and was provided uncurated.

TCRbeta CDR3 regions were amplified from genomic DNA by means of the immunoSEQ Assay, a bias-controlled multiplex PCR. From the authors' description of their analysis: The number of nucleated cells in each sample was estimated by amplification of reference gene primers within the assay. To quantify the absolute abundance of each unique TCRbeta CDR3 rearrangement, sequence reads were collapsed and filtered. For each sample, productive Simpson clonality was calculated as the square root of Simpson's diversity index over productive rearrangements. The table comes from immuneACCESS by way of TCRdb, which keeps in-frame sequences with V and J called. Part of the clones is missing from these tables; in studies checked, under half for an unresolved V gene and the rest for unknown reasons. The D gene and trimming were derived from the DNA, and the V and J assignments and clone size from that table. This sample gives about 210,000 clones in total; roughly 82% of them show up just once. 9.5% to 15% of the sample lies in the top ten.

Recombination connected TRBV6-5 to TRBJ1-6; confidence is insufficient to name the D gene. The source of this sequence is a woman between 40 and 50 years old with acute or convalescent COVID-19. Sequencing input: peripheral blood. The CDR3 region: CASSYDTDNSPLHF. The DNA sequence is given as TGTGCCAGCAGTTACGACACGGATAATTCACCCCTCCACTTT.